These T cell receptor beta chains were read from a single sample in a study of T cells in Graves' hyperthyroidism and ophthalmopathy. TCRdb itself ran the multiplex PCR reads through MiXCR, one entry per CDR3 protein. The repertoire holds about 570,000 distinct CDR3 sequences, with 46% as singletons. Source material: peripheral blood or thyroid tissue (not recorded which). Source of these receptors: an adult woman with Graves' disease, either hyperthyroidism or ophthalmopathy (not recorded which). Each CDR3 is given with its conserved first and last residue. The D gene is left open where the match is weak. Size is stated for part of the rows, as once, few or many counts, or as a class when the clone is expanded.

CDR3nt,CDR3aa,v_gene,d_gene,j_gene,abundance
TGTGCCAGCAGCCAAGTCTCGGGTCAGCCCCAGCATTTT,CASSQVSGQPQHF,TRBV14,-,TRBJ1-5,-
TGCAGCGTTGTAAGGGGACAGGCACAAGAGACCCAGTACTTC,CSVVRGQAQETQYF,TRBV29-1,TRBD1,TRBJ2-5,many
TGCGCCAGCAGCCATTGGGCCAGCGGGAGCGCGGAGAGTGGCTACACCTTC,CASSHWASGSAESGYTF,TRBV4-1,-,TRBJ1-2,-
TGCAGCGTTGTAGGCGGGCGAGCAGAGACCCAGTACTTC,CSVVGGRAETQYF,TRBV29-1,-,TRBJ2-5,-
TGTGCCAGCAGGGAGAACCAGGGGACTCAAGTAGGAAACACCATATATTTT,CASRENQGTQVGNTIYF,TRBV2,-,TRBJ1-3,many
TGTGCCAGTAGTGCGGGACAGGGCGATTCACCCCTCCACTTT,CASSAGQGDSPLHF,TRBV19,TRBD1,TRBJ1-6,-
TGCGCCAGCAGTTACGGGTCAGGCGACTCTGAAGCTTTCTTT,CASSYGSGDSEAFF,TRBV10-2,-,TRBJ1-1,many
TGTGCCTGGAGTCTTCAAAGCAATCAGCCCCAGCATTTT,CAWSLQSNQPQHF,TRBV30,-,TRBJ1-5,-
TGTGCCAGCAGTTACTCGACTGGGGGGGGATACGAGCAGTACTTC,CASSYSTGGGYEQYF,TRBV6-5,TRBD2,TRBJ2-7,many
TGTGCCAGCAGTTTTGGAGTAGCGGGAGGACTCAGGGGGGAGCAGTACTTC,CASSFGVAGGLRGEQYF,TRBV12-3/TRBV12-4,TRBD2,TRBJ2-7,-
TGTGCCAGCGGACTAGCGGGAGGCCCCTACGAGCAGTACTTC,CASGLAGGPYEQYF,TRBV19,TRBD2,TRBJ2-7,many
TGCAGTGCTAGCGGCTGGGCGGGGGTAGTTTCTGCCCGCCGCGAGACCCAGTACTTC,CSASGWAGVVSARRETQYF,TRBV20-1,TRBD2,TRBJ2-5,once
TGCGCCAGCCAGCGGGACAGGTCGGACTATGGCTACACCTTC,CASQRDRSDYGYTF,TRBV5-1,TRBD1,TRBJ1-2,-
TGTGCCAGCAGCGTACAGGGTGCCCACTATGGCTACACCTTC,CASSVQGAHYGYTF,TRBV9,-,TRBJ1-2,-
TGCAGTGCCGCCACAGGACGTGAAGAGACCCAGTACTTC,CSAATGREETQYF,TRBV20-1,-,TRBJ2-5,many
TGCAGTGCTAGGCGCGAGGGGAAGGATGAAAAACTGTTTTTT,CSARREGKDEKLFF,TRBV20-1,-,TRBJ1-4,once
TGCAGTGCTAGAGATCCAGCGGGATCCGATACGCAGTATTTT,CSARDPAGSDTQYF,TRBV20-1,TRBD2,TRBJ2-3,many
TGCAGTGCTACAACACTCGGGAGCTCCTACGAGCAGTACTTC,CSATTLGSSYEQYF,TRBV20-1,-,TRBJ2-7,-
TGTGCCAGCAGCTTAGAGGTTTCGGCCACCGTCTACGAGCAGTACTTC,CASSLEVSATVYEQYF,TRBV7-8,-,TRBJ2-7,many
TGTGCCAGCGGGGGGACAGGGGGCGACTCCTATAATTCACCCCTCCACTTT,CASGGTGGDSYNSPLHF,TRBV5-4,TRBD1,TRBJ1-6,-
TGTGCCATCAGTGAGGAGGGGAGCGAGACCCAGTACTTC,CAISEEGSETQYF,TRBV10-3,-,TRBJ2-5,many
TGTGCCATCAGTGACGGGACAGGGAGGTCTAACTATGGCTACACCTTC,CAISDGTGRSNYGYTF,TRBV10-3,TRBD1,TRBJ1-2,-